The entry below gives a single T cell receptor beta chain sequence along with its context. Its antigen is as yet unknown. This CDR3 contains 15 residues. The germline V gene has CDR1 WNHNN and CDR2 SYGVQD (reference sequence). With 6 bases removed from V and 0 bases from J, the gap between germline ends came to 12 bases. The entry originates in a study of T-cell memory formation after mild COVID-19. Study results and limitations: There was a balanced CD4/CD8 profile in clones contracting day 15 to 85, and later expanders leaned CD4+. Contracting CD4+ clones sat mainly in CM and EM; CD8+ in EMRA.

A 5'RACE reaction primed in the constant segment made cDNA libraries of TCR alpha and TCR beta, and these carried sample barcodes and UMIs. MiXCR, run by TCRdb on the 5' RACE reads, gives a single entry per CDR3 protein. The data contain about 88,000 distinct CDR3 sequences, around a quarter of them seen just once; the ten biggest clones take up under 45%. Sequenced input: PBMCs or a T cell subset sorted from them (not recorded which). This chain joins TRBV10-1 and TRBJ1-5, with D possibly matching TRBD1 (6 bases). The clonotype originates from a man between 18 and 35 years old who had mild COVID-19 (a few samples of this study predate the infection). Cell type and time point are not known. This CDR3 reads CASRVQGYSNQPQHF. CDR3 nucleotides: TGCGCCAGCAGGGTACAGGGTTATAGCAATCAGCCCCAGCATTTT.